One T cell receptor beta chain is described in this entry. Which antigen it targets is not known. No much larger clonotype is one base removed from it; base qualities were not supplied. Inclusive of the bounding cysteine and phenylalanine, the CDR3 is 13 residues long. Only the CDR3 DNA is retained, 39 bases long and in frame from the first base. As encoded in the germline V gene, CDR1 is SGDLS while CDR2 is YYNGEE. At the junction V is shortened by 0 bases and J by 10 bases, with 11 bases in between. This record comes from a study of blood T cell repertoires in COVID-19 (dated by TCRdb to 2019 to 2021). Notes on the research overall: The collaborator samples originated in the United States, Italy and Spain and spanned the acute and convalescent phases of COVID-19. Samples came from the ongoing ImmuneRACE study (first 160 participants) plus 1,254 subjects from 6 global collaborators. Nearly every sample came with metadata listing a de-identified subject ID, COVID-19 status, age in years and sex. The prospective study material was composed of cDNA or gDNA derived from T cells, B-cell-depleted T cells, or PBMCs. A freely available public database, intended as a resource for researchers studying the immune response to SARS-CoV-2, is where the repertoires were released. Subjects who had been exposed to COVID-19, were actively infected with it, or had recovered from it provided the deeply sampled blood TCRbeta repertoires that made up the dataset. Where available, HLA class I and class II types were obtained from metadata supplied by the sample provider rather than from assay-based typing. General findings and caveats noted by the study authors: The amount of clinical and demographic metadata varied by source and participant and was provided uncurated.

Each collaborating institution followed its own protocols to collect whole blood in K2EDTA tubes. For TCRbeta analysis, collaborators shipped samples as frozen whole blood, isolated PBMCs, or DNA extracted from either of those sample types. TCRbeta CDR3 regions were amplified from genomic DNA using the immunoSEQ Assay, a bias-controlled multiplex PCR. Under the source paper's analysis protocol: The number of nucleated cells in each sample was estimated by amplification of reference gene primers within the assay. Sequence reads were collapsed and filtered to measure the absolute abundance of every unique TCRbeta CDR3 rearrangement. For each sample, productive Simpson clonality was calculated as the square root of Simpson's diversity index across productive rearrangements. Sourced from immuneACCESS, this table was stored by TCRdb with only in-frame sequences that have V and J called. A share of the clones is absent; for the studies checked, an unresolved V gene accounts for under half, and the remainder has no known explanation. V and J calls and clone size are those listed in that table; D and trimming were worked out from the DNA. Recorded for this sample are roughly 260,000 clones; about four fifths of them occurred a single time. The ten largest clones capture about 4.8% of the sample.

This receptor was taken from a woman between 70 and 85 years old with acute or convalescent COVID-19. The specimen sequenced was peripheral blood. The sequence links TRBV9 to TRBJ1-3, with the D gene too uncertain to name. The sequence in DNA is TGTGCCAGCAGCGTAGGAACCTCCCTAACCATATATTTT. Its protein product is CASSVGTSLTIYF. Full variable domain (CDR3 extended with the reference TRBV9 and TRBJ1-3 proteins): DSGVTQTPKHLITATGQRVTLRCSPRSGDLSVYWYQQSLDQGLQFLIQYYNGEERAKGNILERFSAQQFPDLHSELNLSSLELGDSALYFCASSVGTSLTIYFGEGSWLTVV.